The 3 T cell receptor beta chains below all came from one sample that was sequenced in a study of blood T cells in healthy people across ages. A second PCR of about 7 to 12 cycles used a sample-barcoded 5' primer and a J-beta primer mix. TCRdb re-derived calls from the 5' RACE reads in MiXCR, one entry per CDR3 protein. The sample lists around 1.5 million distinct CDR3 sequences, 34% occurring once. The sample comprised blood. Source of these receptors: a young woman in good health.

This rearrangement joins TRBV6-5 to TRBJ2-5; D might be TRBD1 or TRBD2, each matching 5 bases. Trimming stripped 0 bases from V and 13 bases from J, with 15 bases between. The CDR3 is 13 amino acids. The germline V gene encodes CDR1 MNHEY and CDR2 SVGAGI. CDR3 protein: CASSYSFTGGRYF. The CDR3 DNA reads as TGTGCCAGCAGTTACTCGTTCACAGGAGGTCGGTACTTC.

This clonotype occurred a few times. The genes are TRBV7-9 and TRBJ1-1; tentative D call: TRBD1 (5 bases). Germline V lookup: CDR1 SEHNR, CDR2 FQNEAQ (reference sequence). The V gene lost 5 bases and the J gene lost 9 bases, with 13 bases spanning the gap. This CDR3 has 12 residues. The CDR3 loop reads CASSPGTMKAFF. The CDR3 DNA is TGTGCCAGCAGCCCCGGGACGATGAAAGCTTTCTTT.

This chain links TRBV20-1 with TRBJ1-4; weak D call: TRBD1 (6 bases). The germline V gene has CDR1 DFQATT and CDR2 SNEGSKA (reference sequence). The CDR3 totals 15 residues. Between the trimmed V and J ends, which lost 6 bases and 4 bases, there was a span of 18 bases. The CDR3 DNA is TGCAGTGCAGCAGATCGGACAGCTGGTAATGAAAAACTGTTTTTT. Its translation is CSAADRTAGNEKLFF.